The sample holds a few counts of the clone carrying this TCR beta chain. Antigen unknown. The source of the sample is a study of blood T cells in healthy people across ages. Overall study results and limits: PBMC samples, being unsorted, prevented any conclusive comparison of naive and antigen-experienced cells. Naive CD4+ cell counts and diversity both ran higher in long-lived than in aged donors.

Germline loops: CDR1 SGDLS, CDR2 YYNGEE. Trimming at V came to 4 bases and at J to 4 bases, leaving 10 bases not matched to a gene. The CDR3 loop spans 16 amino acids. Through a sample-barcoded 5' primer and a J-beta primer mix, a second PCR was run for roughly 7 to 11 cycles. Using its own MiXCR run on the 5' RACE reads, TCRdb lists one record per CDR3 protein. The data hold more than 650,000 distinct CDR3 sequences, with 22% observed a single time. The TCR originated in a man in his 70s in good health. J is TRBJ1-3 and V is TRBV9; 8 positions agree with TRBD1. The source material was blood. CDR3 nucleotide sequence: TGTGCCAGCAGCCCCCAGGGGGCACGTCAAGGAAACACCATATATTTT. Its translation is CASSPQGARQGNTIYF.